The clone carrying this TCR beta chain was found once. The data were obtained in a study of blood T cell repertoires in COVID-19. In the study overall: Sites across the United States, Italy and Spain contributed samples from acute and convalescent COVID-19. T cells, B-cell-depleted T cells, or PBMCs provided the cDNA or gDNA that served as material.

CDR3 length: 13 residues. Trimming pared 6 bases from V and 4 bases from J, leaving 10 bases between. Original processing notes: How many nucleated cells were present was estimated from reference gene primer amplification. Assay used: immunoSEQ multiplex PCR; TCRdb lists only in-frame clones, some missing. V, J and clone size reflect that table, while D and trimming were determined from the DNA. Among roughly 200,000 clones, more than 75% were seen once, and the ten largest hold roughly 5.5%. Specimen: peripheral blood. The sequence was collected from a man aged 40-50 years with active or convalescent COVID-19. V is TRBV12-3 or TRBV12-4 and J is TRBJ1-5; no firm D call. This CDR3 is CASRMGGNQPQHF. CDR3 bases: TGTGCCAGCAGGATGGGAGGGAATCAGCCCCAGCATTTT.